The entry that follows covers one T cell receptor beta chain sequence. Its antigen is unidentified. This sample stems from a study of T cell responses to AZD1222 COVID-19 vaccine. Overall study results and limits: Baseline antibody screening turned up just a handful of seropositive AZD1222 recipients. Donor demographics were predominantly white British with a female majority; clonal diversity may be underestimated.

Trimming took off 4 bases at V and 4 bases at J, with 12 bases between the two ends. CDR3 size: 13 residues. The germline V gene encodes CDR1 SGHRS and CDR2 YFSETQ. Produced via immunoSEQ multiplex PCR; TCRdb's table is partial and in-frame only. The repertoire consists of about 61,000 clones, with 80% to 90% occurring once and the leading ten covering just under 5%. The sequence was collected from an adult in good health. The chain combines TRBV5-1 with TRBJ2-7; TRBD1 is a possible D gene (7 bases). Sample: peripheral blood, taken on day 0 of AZD1222 vaccination. This CDR3 reads CASSGGGGYEQYF. The CDR3 DNA sequence: TGCGCCAGCAGCGGAGGGGGCGGGTACGAGCAGTACTTC.